What follows is one TCR beta chain and its context. Its specificity is unknown. The data were taken from a study of cytomegalovirus exposure and HLA in healthy donors. About the research overall: There were around 390 genotyped donors. Of these, about 81% fell in the genetic ancestry cluster associated with self-reported Caucasian donors. Regarding the study as a whole: Some highly shared sequence variants likely arose as a pipeline artifact. The HLA-A and HLA-B alleles of most subjects were reportedly predicted accurately from TCR beta sequences.

In germline, CDR1 is SGHRS, CDR2 YFSETQ. The CDR3 is 15 residues long. Trimming shortened V by 3 bases and J by 8 bases, and 18 bases separated the two germline ends. A multiplex PCR was run with 60 Vbeta primers and 13 Jbeta primers. The protocol was immunoSEQ multiplex PCR, while the TCRdb copy is restricted to in-frame clones and leaves out a portion. The table for this sample gives about 140,000 clones. This chain links TRBV5-1 with TRBJ2-1, with a weak D call TRBD2 (7 bases). The receptor's source is a woman in her late teens or twenties in good health and CMV-seronegative. Sequences were obtained from PBMCs. The CDR3 DNA is TGCGCCAGCAGCTGGGGGGGCGGGGGATTCGATGAGCAGTTCTTC. The encoded protein is CASSWGGGGFDEQFF.